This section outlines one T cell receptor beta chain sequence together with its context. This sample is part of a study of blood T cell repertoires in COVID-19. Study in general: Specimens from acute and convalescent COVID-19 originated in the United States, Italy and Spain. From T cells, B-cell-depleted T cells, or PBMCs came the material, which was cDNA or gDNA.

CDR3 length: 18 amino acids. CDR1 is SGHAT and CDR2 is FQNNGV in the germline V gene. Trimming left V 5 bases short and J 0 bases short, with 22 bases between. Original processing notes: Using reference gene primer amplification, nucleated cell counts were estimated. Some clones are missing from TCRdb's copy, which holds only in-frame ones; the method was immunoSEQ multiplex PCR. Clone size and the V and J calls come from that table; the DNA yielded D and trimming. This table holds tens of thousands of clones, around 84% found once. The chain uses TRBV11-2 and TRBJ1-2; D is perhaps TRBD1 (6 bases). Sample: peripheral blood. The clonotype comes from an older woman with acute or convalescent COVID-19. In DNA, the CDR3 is TGTGCCAGCAGCCCTGGACAGACCCAAACCTTTGCTAACTATGGCTACACCTTC. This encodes CASSPGQTQTFANYGYTF. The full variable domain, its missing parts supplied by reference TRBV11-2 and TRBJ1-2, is EAGVAQSPRYKIIEKRQSVAFWCNPISGHATLYWYQQILGQGPKLLIQFQNNGVVDDSQLPKDRFSAERLKGVDSTLKIQPAKLEDSAVYLCASSPGQTQTFANYGYTFGSGTRLTVV.